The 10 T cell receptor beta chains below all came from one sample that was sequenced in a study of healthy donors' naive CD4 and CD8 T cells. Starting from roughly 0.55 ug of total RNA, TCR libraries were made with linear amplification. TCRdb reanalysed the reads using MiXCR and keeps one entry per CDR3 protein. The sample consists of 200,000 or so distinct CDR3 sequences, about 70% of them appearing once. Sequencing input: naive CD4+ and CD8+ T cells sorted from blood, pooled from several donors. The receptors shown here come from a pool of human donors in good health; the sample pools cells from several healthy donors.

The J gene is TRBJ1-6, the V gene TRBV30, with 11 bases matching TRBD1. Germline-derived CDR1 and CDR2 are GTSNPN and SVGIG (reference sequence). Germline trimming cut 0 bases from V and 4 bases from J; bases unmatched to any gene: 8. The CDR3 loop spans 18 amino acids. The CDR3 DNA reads TGTGCCTGGAGTGTAGTTCGGACAGGGGGCTCGTATAATTCACCCCTCCACTTT. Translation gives CAWSVVRTGGSYNSPLHF.

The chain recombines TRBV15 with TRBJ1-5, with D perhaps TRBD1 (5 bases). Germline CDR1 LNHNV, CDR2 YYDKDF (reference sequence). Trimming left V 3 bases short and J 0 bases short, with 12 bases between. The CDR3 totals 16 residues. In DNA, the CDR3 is TGTGCCACCAGCAGGGCGGGACGCCGTAGCAATCAGCCCCAGCATTTT. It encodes CATSRAGRRSNQPQHF.

CDR3 loop: CATSRAAGTNHNEQFF. The DNA of the CDR3 is TGTGCCACCAGCAGAGCCGCCGGGACAAACCACAATGAGCAGTTCTTC. The rearrangement joins TRBV15 to TRBJ2-1; maybe TRBD1 (6 bases). Germline V lookup: CDR1 LNHNV, CDR2 YYDKDF (reference sequence). This CDR3 comprises 16 residues. V was shortened by 1 base and J by 5 bases, with 15 bases between the two germline ends.

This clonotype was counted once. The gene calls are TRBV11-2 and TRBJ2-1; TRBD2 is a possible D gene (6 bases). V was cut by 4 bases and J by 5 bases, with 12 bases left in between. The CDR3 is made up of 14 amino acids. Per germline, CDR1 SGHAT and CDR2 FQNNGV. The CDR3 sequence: CASSSWDFDNEQFF. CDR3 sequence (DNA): TGTGCCAGCAGCTCTTGGGACTTCGACAATGAGCAGTTCTTC.

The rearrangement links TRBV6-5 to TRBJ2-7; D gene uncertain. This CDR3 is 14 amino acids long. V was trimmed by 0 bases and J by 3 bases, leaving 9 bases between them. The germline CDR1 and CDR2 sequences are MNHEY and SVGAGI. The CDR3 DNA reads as TGTGCCAGCAGTTACTCAGGGATGGGCTACGAGCAGTACTTC. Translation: CASSYSGMGYEQYF.

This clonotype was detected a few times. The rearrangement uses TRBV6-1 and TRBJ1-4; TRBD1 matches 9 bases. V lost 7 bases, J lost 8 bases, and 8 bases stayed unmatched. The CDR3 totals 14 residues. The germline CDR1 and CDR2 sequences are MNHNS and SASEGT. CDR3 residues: CASTMGQGGEKLFF. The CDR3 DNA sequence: TGTGCCAGCACCATGGGACAGGGAGGCGAAAAACTGTTTTTT.

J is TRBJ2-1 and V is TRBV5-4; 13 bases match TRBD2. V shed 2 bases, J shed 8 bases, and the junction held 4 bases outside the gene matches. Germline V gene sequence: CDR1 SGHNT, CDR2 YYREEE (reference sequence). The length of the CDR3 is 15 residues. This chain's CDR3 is CASSFGTSGRDEQFF. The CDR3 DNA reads TGTGCCAGCAGCTTCGGTACTAGCGGGAGGGATGAGCAGTTCTTC.

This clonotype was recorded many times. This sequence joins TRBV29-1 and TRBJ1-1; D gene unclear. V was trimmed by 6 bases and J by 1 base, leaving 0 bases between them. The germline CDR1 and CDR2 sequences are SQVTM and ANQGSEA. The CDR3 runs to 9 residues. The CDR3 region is CSVNTEAFF. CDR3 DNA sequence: TGCAGCGTGAACACTGAAGCTTTCTTT.

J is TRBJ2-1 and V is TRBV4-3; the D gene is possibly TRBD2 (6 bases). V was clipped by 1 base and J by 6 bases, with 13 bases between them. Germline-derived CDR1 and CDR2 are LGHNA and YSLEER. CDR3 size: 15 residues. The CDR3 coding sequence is TGCGCCAGCAGCCAAGGGATCCTAGCGAGCAATGAGCAGTTCTTC. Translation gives CASSQGILASNEQFF.

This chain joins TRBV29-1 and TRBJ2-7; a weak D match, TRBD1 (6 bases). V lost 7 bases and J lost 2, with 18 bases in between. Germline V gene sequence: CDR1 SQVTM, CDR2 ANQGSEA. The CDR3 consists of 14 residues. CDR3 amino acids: CSARQAVGTYEQYF. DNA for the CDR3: TGCAGCGCACGACAGGCCGTGGGAACCTACGAGCAGTACTTC.